This T cell receptor beta chain was obtained from a study of T cells expressing NK-cell markers. TCRdb processed the 5' RACE reads again and assigns one entry to each CDR3 protein, with no DNA. The sample totals some 410,000 distinct CDR3 sequences; its top ten clones hold 7.3%. Germline CDR1 is SEHNR and CDR2 is FQNEAQ (reference sequence). This CDR3 has 12 residues. The chain recombines TRBV7-9 with TRBJ2-3. This clonotype originated in a woman between 18 and 70 years old in good health. Material for sequencing was blood T cells: a sorted CD56 or NKG2C T cell subset, CD4+ or CD8+ T cells, or bulk PBMC T cells (not recorded which). The CDR3 loop reads CASSSHADTQYF.